The clone carrying this T cell receptor (beta chain) was detected only once. What it binds is unknown. Ipilimumab CTLA-4 blockade and focal radiation were given to patients with chemo-refractory metastatic non-small-cell lung cancer. These data belong to a study of radiotherapy plus CTLA-4 blockade in lung cancer. Germline CDR1 and CDR2: ENHRY and SYGVKD. The germline V and J ends were trimmed by 10 bases and 8 bases, with 21 bases remaining between them. The CDR3 is 14 residues long. Study-level findings and limits: Expansion in blood of tumor-derived TCR clones was seen after radiotherapy plus ipilimumab.

The protocol was immunoSEQ multiplex PCR, while the TCRdb copy is restricted to in-frame clones and leaves out a portion. The sample shows about 91,000 clones, about 78% of them seen only once. The receptor comes from a human donor with non-small cell lung cancer that progressed on radiotherapy plus ipilimumab. This chain joins TRBV10-3 and TRBJ2-1; D perhaps matches TRBD1 (6 bases). The source was peripheral blood, collected from a patient treated with radiotherapy plus ipilimumab. The DNA of the CDR3 is TGTGCCACCACCGAGGTGCAGGGGAGTCATGAGCAGTTCTTC. This translates into CATTEVQGSHEQFF.